This entry lists 29 T cell receptor beta chains sequenced from one sample in a study of shared T cell receptors in the human thymus. Repertoires were generated with immunoSEQ multiplex PCR, while TCRdb's copy carries only in-frame clones and drops some. The sample contains hundreds of thousands of clones, around 87% of which appear only once. The same specimen was also included in a second study, on human thymus T cells.

The sequenced material came from thymocytes. The receptors shown here come from a boy less than two years old with a congenital heart defect.

The gene calls are TRBV28 and TRBJ1-5; 8 bases line up with TRBD1. The CDR3 runs to 17 residues. V shed 1 base, J shed 7 bases, and the junction held 12 bases outside the gene matches. Germline CDR1 and CDR2: MDHEN and SYDVKM. The CDR3 DNA sequence: TGTGCCAGCAGTTTATTGGGACAGGAGCTAGTAAGCCAGCCCCAGCATTTT. It translates to CASSLLGQELVSQPQHF.

The chain employs TRBV11-3 and TRBJ2-5, with 14 bases fitting TRBD2. Germline assignment: CDR1 SGHNT and CDR2 YENEEA. The ends lost 1 base at V and 2 bases at J; junction bases unmatched: 12. CDR3 length equals 20 residues. CDR3 in amino acids: CASSLGDDRGLAGAQETQYF. The CDR3 nucleotides are TGTGCCAGCAGCTTAGGAGATGATCGGGGACTAGCGGGGGCGCAAGAGACCCAGTACTTC.

This clone was found once. The V call is TRBV29-1, the J call TRBJ2-2, with 11 bases matching TRBD2. V shed 1 base, J shed 4 bases, and the junction held 2 bases outside the gene matches. The V gene's germline CDR1 is SQVTM and CDR2 ANQGSEA. The CDR3 loop spans 15 amino acids. In DNA form, the CDR3 reads TGCAGCGTTGAAGGACTAGCGGGAACCACCGGGGAGCTGTTTTTT. Translation: CSVEGLAGTTGELFF.

Concerning this clone: Other DNA sequences of this sample code for an identical CDR3. The chain couples TRBV11-2 to TRBJ1-6, with TRBD1 identical over 9 bases. Trimming at V came to 3 bases and at J to 7 bases, leaving 1 base not matched to a gene. The CDR3 length is 14 residues. Germline CDR1 is SGHAT and CDR2 is FQNNGV. The CDR3 spells CASSLDRGNSPLHF. In nucleotides, the CDR3 is TGTGCCAGCAGCTTGGACAGGGGCAATTCACCCCTCCACTTT.

The CDR3 spells CAISELGQAGELFF. The DNA for the CDR3 is TGTGCCATCAGTGAGCTGGGACAGGCCGGGGAGCTGTTTTTT. The V gene is TRBV10-3, the J gene TRBJ2-2; 8 bases line up with TRBD1. V shed 2 bases, J shed 6 bases, and the junction held 2 bases outside the gene matches. This CDR3 has 14 amino acids. From germline, CDR1 is ENHRY and CDR2 SYGVKD.

This chain links TRBV7-4 with TRBJ2-5; 7 bases match TRBD1. J gave up 3 bases and V 8 bases, and 6 bases lay outside the gene matches. Germline V lookup: CDR1 SGHVT, CDR2 SQSDAQ. The CDR3 has 13 amino acids. The CDR3 loop is CASWVQGKETQYF. CDR3 bases: TGTGCCAGCTGGGTACAGGGGAAAGAGACCCAGTACTTC.

Here the CDR3 reads CASSQVGAGGDISEQFF. The CDR3 DNA sequence: TGTGCCAGCAGCCAAGTAGGAGCGGGGGGAGATATTAGTGAGCAGTTCTTC. This chain joins TRBV14 and TRBJ2-1; 9 bases are a match to TRBD2. Losses at the gene ends were 1 base for V and 9 bases for J; bases not matched to a gene: 13. This CDR3 comprises 17 residues. Germline V gene sequence: CDR1 SGHDN, CDR2 FVKESK.

The J gene is TRBJ1-2, the V gene TRBV30, with D perhaps matching TRBD1 (6 bases). The CDR3 is 16 amino acids. Trimming took off 0 bases at V and 0 bases at J, with 14 bases between the two ends. Germline loops: CDR1 GTSNPN, CDR2 SVGIG (reference sequence). The chain's CDR3 is CAWSVRSGVANYGYTF. The DNA of the CDR3 is TGTGCCTGGAGTGTACGGTCAGGGGTTGCTAACTATGGCTACACCTTC.

The V call is TRBV18, the J call TRBJ2-3; TRBD2 aligns across 13 bases. CDR1 and CDR2 from the germline V gene are KGHSH and LQKENI. The ends lost 2 bases at V and 0 bases at J; junction bases unmatched: 8. This CDR3 is built from 19 residues. CDR3 protein: CASSPTGTSGVASTDTQYF. CDR3 in DNA: TGTGCCAGCTCACCAACCGGGACTAGCGGGGTCGCTAGCACAGATACGCAGTATTTT.

The rearrangement links TRBV4-1 to TRBJ2-2, with 9 bases identical to TRBD2. V dropped 0 bases and J dropped 1; count of bases not matched to a gene: 6. CDR3 length equals 18 residues. The germline V gene has CDR1 MGHRA and CDR2 YSYEKL. The CDR3, as DNA: TGCGCCAGCAGCCAAGAAGGCGGACTAGCGCTGAACACCGGGGAGCTGTTTTTT. It translates to CASSQEGGLALNTGELFF.

The rearrangement uses TRBV4-1 and TRBJ2-7; TRBD2 agrees at 8 bases. CDR1 and CDR2 from the germline V gene are MGHRA and YSYEKL. The J segment lost 3 bases and the V segment lost 5 bases, leaving 12 bases of the junction unmatched. This CDR3 is 16 amino acids long. The CDR3 here is CASSAQGSGAYYEQYF. In DNA form, the CDR3 reads TGCGCCAGCAGCGCCCAGGGTAGCGGGGCCTACTACGAGCAGTACTTC.

The chain recombines TRBV4-3 with TRBJ2-3, with TRBD2 matching over 8 bases. The V and J ends lost 1 base and 4 bases, in that order; junction bases with no gene match: 4. The V gene's germline CDR1 is LGHNA and CDR2 YSLEER. The CDR3 runs to 15 residues. The CDR3 protein is CASSQGRGGPDTQYF. The CDR3 bases are TGCGCCAGCAGCCAAGGACGGGGGGGCCCAGATACGCAGTATTTT.

The V gene is TRBV5-1, the J gene TRBJ2-7, with D possibly matching TRBD1 (5 bases). Germline CDR1 is SGHRS and CDR2 is YFSETQ. The CDR3 extends over 15 amino acids. Trimming removed 0 bases from V and 6 bases from J, with 16 bases in between. CDR3 sequence: CASSLAPGHAPEQYF. CDR3 DNA sequence: TGCGCCAGCAGCTTGGCCCCCGGACACGCACCCGAGCAGTACTTC.

The chain uses TRBV5-1 and TRBJ2-7, with 12 bases fitting TRBD2. In germline, CDR1 is SGHRS, CDR2 YFSETQ. Trimming removed 0 bases from V and 3 bases from J; junction bases left unmatched: 7. The CDR3 runs 17 residues. CDR3 DNA: TGCGCCAGCAGCTTGGTTCCGGGACTAGCGGGCAACTACGAGCAGTACTTC. This encodes CASSLVPGLAGNYEQYF.

The V and J genes are TRBV4-3 and TRBJ1-4; D call uncertain. The CDR3 loop spans 15 amino acids. The ends were cut back, 5 bases at V and 7 bases at J, with 17 bases in the middle. Per the germline V gene, CDR1 is LGHNA and CDR2 is YSLEER. CDR3 DNA: TGCGCCAGCAGCGCACGGGAGAGGTCGGGTGAAAAACTGTTTTTT. As protein: CASSARERSGEKLFF.

The chain has TRBV5-1 and TRBJ2-3; D may be TRBD2 (6 bases). With 3 bases removed from V and 4 bases from J, the gap between germline ends came to 15 bases. Germline assignment: CDR1 SGHRS and CDR2 YFSETQ. The CDR3 totals 15 residues. The CDR3: CASSYSWDLPDTQYF. The CDR3 nucleotides are TGCGCCAGCAGCTACTCTTGGGACTTACCAGATACGCAGTATTTT.

This chain uses TRBV9 with TRBJ2-3, with D possibly TRBD2 on 6 matching bases. V was pared by 5 bases and J by 3 bases, with 13 bases between. This CDR3 has 14 residues. The V gene's germline CDR1 is SGDLS and CDR2 YYNGEE. The CDR3 DNA is TGTGCCAGCAGTCCTCTTGGGACTACAGATACGCAGTATTTT. This gives the protein CASSPLGTTDTQYF.

This clone was seen only once. The chain has TRBV28 and TRBJ2-7; TRBD1 is a possible D gene (5 bases). Germline CDR1 is MDHEN and CDR2 is SYDVKM. The CDR3 is 13 amino acids. Trimming shortened V by 6 bases and J by 4 bases, and 13 bases separated the two germline ends. The CDR3 here is CASSPVDSYEQYF. The CDR3 coding sequence is TGTGCCAGCAGCCCAGTCGACAGTTACGAGCAGTACTTC.

This clone has just a few counts. The chain uses TRBV6-6 and TRBJ1-1; maybe TRBD1 (5 bases). V lost 6 bases, J lost 6 bases, and 17 bases lay in between. From germline, CDR1 is MNHNY and CDR2 SVGAGI (reference sequence). The CDR3 contains 14 residues. This CDR3 is CASSIAQGSAEAFF. The CDR3 DNA follows: TGTGCCAGCAGCATCGCTCAGGGTTCGGCTGAAGCTTTCTTT.

V is TRBV28 and J is TRBJ1-6; a possible D gene is TRBD1 (6 bases). The CDR3 sequence is 16 residues long. Germline CDR1 reads MDHEN; CDR2 reads SYDVKM. The V end was cut by 1 base, the J end by 7 bases, with 14 bases between. The CDR3 sequence is CASSLYRGTPNSPLHF. Written as DNA, the CDR3 is TGTGCCAGCAGTTTATATAGAGGGACACCGAATTCACCCCTCCACTTT.

This chain uses TRBV28 with TRBJ2-7, with 10 bases matching TRBD1. The germline V gene encodes CDR1 MDHEN and CDR2 SYDVKM. The CDR3 has 14 residues. J lost 4 bases, V lost 6 bases, and 6 bases had no gene match. The CDR3 bases are TGTGCCAGCAGCTCCCCGGGACAGGGGTACGAGCAGTACTTC. Residues: CASSSPGQGYEQYF.

The V gene is TRBV29-1, the J gene TRBJ2-3; D is perhaps TRBD2 (6 bases). This CDR3 has 13 residues. The ends were cut back, 6 bases at V and 0 bases at J, with 10 bases in the middle. CDR1 is SQVTM, CDR2 ANQGSEA, per germline. The CDR3 reads CSVLALSTDTQYF. CDR3 nucleotides: TGCAGCGTCCTAGCGCTTAGCACAGATACGCAGTATTTT.

The rearrangement joins TRBV29-1 to TRBJ2-2; 12 bases map to TRBD2. With V trimmed by 4 bases and J by 7 bases, 16 bases remained unmatched. The CDR3 contains 18 residues. Germline V gene data show CDR1 as SQVTM and CDR2 as ANQGSEA. The CDR3: CSVATAEIGLAGIGELFF. The CDR3 DNA is TGCAGCGTTGCAACGGCGGAGATCGGACTAGCGGGAATCGGGGAGCTGTTTTTT.

This clone has just a few counts. The genes are TRBV2 and TRBJ2-1, with D uncertain. Per germline, CDR1 SNHLY and CDR2 FYNNEI. V lost 3 bases, J lost 1 base, and 10 bases lay in between. This CDR3 region has 15 residues. The CDR3 is CASSDIAQSYNEQFF. The CDR3 DNA reads TGTGCCAGCAGTGATATAGCCCAGTCCTACAATGAGCAGTTCTTC.

The chain couples TRBV7-2 to TRBJ2-3, with D maybe TRBD2 (7 bases). The V gene's germline CDR1 is SGHTA and CDR2 FQGNSA. Trimming took off 4 bases at V and 5 bases at J, with 22 bases between the two ends. The CDR3 runs to 17 residues. In DNA form, the CDR3 reads TGTGCCAGCAGCTCCACGTGGGTGGGGGGGCATGAAGATACGCAGTATTTT. As protein: CASSSTWVGGHEDTQYF.

This clone was seen a few times. This chain joins TRBV5-6 and TRBJ2-6; weak D call: TRBD1 (6 bases). V was clipped by 4 bases and J by 4 bases, with 12 bases between them. The CDR3 spans 15 residues. Germline CDR1 and CDR2: SGHDT and YYEEEE. The CDR3 loop is CASSTYRAGANVLTF. The DNA of the CDR3 is TGTGCCAGCAGCACCTACAGGGCCGGGGCCAACGTCCTGACTTTC.

This chain's CDR3 is CASRWGLAGGQETQYF. The CDR3 DNA sequence: TGTGCCAGCAGATGGGGACTAGCGGGAGGGCAGGAGACCCAGTACTTC. V gene TRBV5-4 combines with J gene TRBJ2-5; 16 bases match TRBD2. The germline CDR1 and CDR2 sequences are SGHNT and YYREEE (reference sequence). J lost 5 bases, V lost 5 bases, and 6 bases had no gene match. The CDR3 length is 16 residues.

The chain links TRBV9 to TRBJ2-1; a possible D gene is TRBD1 (7 bases). This CDR3 contains 13 residues. The V end was cut by 0 bases, the J end by 8 bases, with 9 bases between. The V gene's germline CDR1 is SGDLS and CDR2 YYNGEE. The CDR3 sequence is CASSVARGDEQFF. CDR3 in DNA: TGTGCCAGCAGCGTAGCCAGGGGGGATGAGCAGTTCTTC.

A single count supports this clone. The chain employs TRBV6-5 and TRBJ2-3; D ambiguous. This CDR3 is built from 15 residues. Germline values: CDR1 MNHEY, CDR2 SVGAGI. The germline V and J ends were trimmed by 5 bases and 0 bases, with 12 bases remaining between them. CDR3 DNA sequence: TGTGCCAGCAGTAACGGTGGTAAAAGCACAGATACGCAGTATTTT. Encoded protein: CASSNGGKSTDTQYF.